Listed here are 4 T cell receptor beta chains from one sample, sequenced in a study of ipilimumab plus nivolumab after autologous stem cell transplantation. TCRdb's copy holds only in-frame clones and misses some; the assay was immunoSEQ multiplex PCR. The data hold approximately 5,000 clones, with around 71% observed a single time. The starting material was PBMCs, obtained in a trial of ipilimumab plus nivolumab as post-transplant consolidation. The receptors stem from a male donor with multiple myeloma.

This clone appeared a single time. This rearrangement joins TRBV2 to TRBJ2-7; TRBD2 aligns across 12 bases. Trimming at V came to 7 bases and at J to 4 bases, leaving 8 bases not matched to a gene. CDR3 length: 15 residues. The V gene's germline CDR1 is SNHLY and CDR2 FYNNEI. The CDR3: CASTALAGGSYEQYF. The CDR3 coding sequence is TGTGCCAGCACGGCTCTAGCGGGGGGGTCGTACGAGCAGTACTTC.

The rearrangement joins TRBV28 to TRBJ2-5, with D unclear. The V end lost 2 bases, the J end lost 0 bases, and 7 bases lay between the germline ends. The CDR3 runs to 14 residues. The germline CDR1 and CDR2 sequences are MDHEN and SYDVKM. For the CDR3, the DNA is TGTGCCAGCAGTTTAGACAACCACCAAGAGACCCAGTACTTC. This translates into CASSLDNHQETQYF.

The chain uses TRBV10-3 and TRBJ2-1; 7 bases align to TRBD2. The CDR3 consists of 17 residues. Germline CDR1 and CDR2: ENHRY and SYGVKD. Unmatched junction bases numbered 9, after V lost 4 bases and J lost 0 bases. DNA for the CDR3: TGTGCCATCAGTGGAAGACTAGCCTCCAGCTCCTACAATGAGCAGTTCTTC. Its protein is CAISGRLASSSYNEQFF.

This clone was seen more than once but under ten times. The chain uses TRBV19 and TRBJ1-5; D not resolved. V was cut by 3 bases and J by 0 bases, with 9 bases left in between. CDR1 is LNHDA, CDR2 SQIVND, per germline (reference sequence). This CDR3 region has 15 residues. The CDR3 region is CASSIYVNSNQPQHF. In DNA form, the CDR3 reads TGTGCCAGTAGTATCTACGTAAATAGCAATCAGCCCCAGCATTTT. Using reference TRBV19 and TRBJ1-5 for the parts outside the CDR3, the full variable domain is DGGITQSPKYLFRKEGQNVTLSCEQNLNHDAMYWYRQDPGQGLRLIYYSQIVNDFQKGDIAEGYSVSREKKESFPLTVTSAQKNPTAFYLCASSIYVNSNQPQHFGDGTRLSIL.